This TCR beta chain is from a study of blood T cell repertoires in COVID-19. Assay: immunoSEQ multiplex PCR; the TCRdb copy retains only in-frame clones and omits some. The table has roughly 200,000 clones, under 90% seen once. CDR3 length: 16 residues. The germline V gene encodes CDR1 LGHNA and CDR2 YNFKEQ. The ends lost 4 bases at V and 6 bases at J; junction bases unmatched: 10. The sequence came from a woman aged 80 or over with active or convalescent COVID-19. Sample: peripheral blood. This chain links TRBV4-2 with TRBJ2-2; 8 bases map to TRBD2. This CDR3 is CASSLEAGGMAGELFF. CDR3 DNA sequence: TGTGCCAGCAGCCTGGAGGCGGGAGGTATGGCCGGGGAGCTGTTTTTT.